Below are 30 T cell receptor beta chains sequenced from a single sample in a study of blood T cell repertoires in COVID-19 (dated by TCRdb to 2018 to 2020). Library construction relied on the immunoSEQ multiplex PCR assay. This immuneACCESS table, as held by TCRdb, lists in-frame sequences with V and J called but not all clones. Of the missing ones, under half trace to an unresolved V gene in checked studies; the others have no known cause. Across this sample there are about 210,000 clones, with about 90% seen only once. Roughly 1.5% of the sample belongs to the ten largest clones. The sample consisted of peripheral blood. These receptors were obtained from a man aged 18 to 29 with active or convalescent COVID-19.

The chain uses TRBV4-1 and TRBJ2-2, with 10 bases that match TRBD1. The germline V gene encodes CDR1 MGHRA and CDR2 YSYEKL. This CDR3 contains 18 residues. V dropped 5 bases and J dropped 4; count of bases not matched to a gene: 13. The CDR3 nucleotides are TGCGCCAGCAGCTCCCGTAAGCCGGGACAGGGGTTCACCGGGGAGCTGTTTTTT. It translates to CASSSRKPGQGFTGELFF.

The chain couples TRBV23-1 to TRBJ2-3; tentatively, D is TRBD2 (6 bases). TRBV23-1 is an ORF, with its function uncertain. Trimming removed 5 bases from V and 6 bases from J, with 18 bases in between. This CDR3 has 15 amino acids. The DNA for the CDR3 is TGCGCCAGCAGTGACTCCCCCACGCGGGGCGATACGCAGTATTTT. Its protein is CASSDSPTRGDTQYF.

V gene TRBV5-1 combines with J gene TRBJ2-2; a possible D gene is TRBD2 (6 bases). Germline V gives CDR1 SGHRS, CDR2 YFSETQ. Trimming cost V 0 bases and J 7 bases, with 16 bases left between them. There are 16 residues in the CDR3. The CDR3 reads CASSLGPGLRGGELFF. The CDR3 nucleotides read TGCGCCAGCAGCTTGGGGCCGGGACTTCGGGGCGGGGAGCTGTTTTTT.

The chain has TRBV14 and TRBJ2-6; 7 nucleotides align to TRBD1. The trim removed 1 base at V and 2 bases at J, leaving 8 bases unmatched. This CDR3 is built from 18 residues. The V gene's germline CDR1 is SGHDN and CDR2 FVKESK. CDR3 DNA: TGTGCCAGCAGCCAAGCCAACAGGGGAAGGGCTGGGGCCAACGTCCTGACTTTC. Residues: CASSQANRGRAGANVLTF.

The chain couples TRBV28 to TRBJ1-4; 10 positions match TRBD1. The germline V gene has CDR1 MDHEN and CDR2 SYDVKM. The CDR3 has 15 residues. V lost 5 bases and J lost 5; bases outside the gene matches: 5. In nucleotides, the CDR3 is TGTGCCAGCAGTGTACCGGGACAGGGGAATGAAAAACTGTTTTTT. Amino acids: CASSVPGQGNEKLFF.

The chain carries TRBV14 and TRBJ2-7, with D tentatively TRBD1 (5 bases). The ends were cut back, 4 bases at V and 1 base at J, with 11 bases in the middle. CDR1 is SGHDN and CDR2 is FVKESK in the germline V gene. The CDR3 has 14 amino acids. The CDR3 sequence: CASSPQGGSYEQYF. CDR3 sequence (DNA): TGTGCCAGCAGCCCCCAGGGTGGTTCCTACGAGCAGTACTTC.

The chain recombines TRBV6-6 with TRBJ2-7, with D possibly matching TRBD2 (5 bases). V was shortened by 5 bases and J by 0 bases, with 20 bases between the two germline ends. Germline V gene sequence: CDR1 MNHNY, CDR2 SVGAGI (reference sequence). There are 17 residues in the CDR3. The CDR3 DNA sequence: TGTGCCAGCAGTCGACTCCCCCCGAGGGTTCGCTCCTACGAGCAGTACTTC. It encodes CASSRLPPRVRSYEQYF.

The chain recombines TRBV15 with TRBJ2-1; 10 bases agree with TRBD2. J lost 8 bases, V lost 1 base, and 8 bases had no gene match. The CDR3 has 16 amino acids. Germline V lookup: CDR1 LNHNV, CDR2 YYDKDF (reference sequence). The CDR3 sequence: CATSRGSASGRDEQFF. In nucleotides, the CDR3 is TGTGCCACCAGCAGAGGTTCGGCTAGCGGGAGAGATGAGCAGTTCTTC. The full variable domain, in which reference TRBV15 and TRBJ2-1 provide the parts outside the CDR3, is DAMVIQNPRYQVTQFGKPVTLSCSQTLNHNVMYWYQQKSSQAPKLLFHYYDKDFNNEADTPDNFQSRRPNTSFCFLDIRSPGLGDTAMYLCATSRGSASGRDEQFFGPGTRLTVL.

The chain carries TRBV9 and TRBJ2-3, with D uncertain. The CDR3 covers 14 residues. Germline values: CDR1 SGDLS, CDR2 YYNGEE. Between the trimmed V and J ends, which lost 6 bases and 0 bases, there was a span of 11 bases. As DNA, the CDR3 is TGTGCCAGCAACCCCTTCGGGAGCACAGATACGCAGTATTTT. This translates into CASNPFGSTDTQYF. Full variable domain (remainder filled in from reference TRBV9 and TRBJ2-3): DSGVTQTPKHLITATGQRVTLRCSPRSGDLSVYWYQQSLDQGLQFLIQYYNGEERAKGNILERFSAQQFPDLHSELNLSSLELGDSALYFCASNPFGSTDTQYFGPGTRLTVL.

V is TRBV19 and J is TRBJ2-6, with 7 bases fitting TRBD2. The CDR3 has 15 amino acids. V shed 7 bases and J 4 bases; nucleotides not matched to a gene: 7. CDR1 LNHDA and CDR2 SQIVND come from the germline V gene (reference sequence). CDR3 nucleotides: TGTGCCAGTAACCCCGGGGGGACCGGGGCCAACGTCCTGACTTTC. It is translated as CASNPGGTGANVLTF.

The chain uses TRBV5-6 and TRBJ1-1; a weak D match, TRBD1 (6 bases). CDR3 length equals 17 residues. Germline CDR1 SGHDT, CDR2 YYEEEE. Trimming removed 0 bases from V and 2 bases from J, with 17 bases in between. CDR3 region: CASSLALAGRGNTEAFF. Here the CDR3 DNA reads TGTGCCAGCAGCTTGGCCCTGGCAGGCAGGGGTAACACTGAAGCTTTCTTT.

This rearrangement joins TRBV7-9 to TRBJ2-5, with 8 bases lining up with TRBD2. After removal of 7 bases from V and 6 bases from J, the junction contained 7 bases not matched to a gene. Germline loops: CDR1 SEHNR, CDR2 FQNEAQ (reference sequence). This CDR3 has 13 amino acids. The CDR3 is CASIMTSEKTQYF. The CDR3 coding sequence is TGTGCCAGCATCATGACTAGCGAAAAGACCCAGTACTTC. Full variable domain (remainder filled in from reference TRBV7-9 and TRBJ2-5): DTGVSQNPRHKITKRGQNVTFRCDPISEHNRLYWYRQTLGQGPEFLTYFQNEAQLEKSRLLSDRFSAERPKGSFSTLEIQRTEQGDSAMYLCASIMTSEKTQYFGPGTRLLVL.

This chain uses TRBV11-2 with TRBJ2-3; 12 bases are shared with TRBD2. The CDR3 is 14 residues long. Germline CDR1 is SGHAT and CDR2 is FQNNGV. The ends lost 5 bases at V and 5 bases at J; junction bases unmatched: 2. The CDR3 DNA sequence: TGTGCCAGCAGCCAACTAGCGGGAGGAGATACGCAGTATTTT. Translation: CASSQLAGGDTQYF.

The chain carries TRBV4-3 and TRBJ2-1; 7 positions agree with TRBD2. V lost 0 bases, J lost 13 bases, and 6 bases stayed unmatched. The CDR3 has 13 residues. The V gene's germline CDR1 is LGHNA and CDR2 YSLEER. The CDR3 DNA is TGCGCCAGCAGCCAAGAGGGCGGGAGTGAACAGTTCTTC. Its protein is CASSQEGGSEQFF.

The chain is built from TRBV27 and TRBJ1-1; 7 bases fit TRBD1. The CDR3 totals 17 residues. Germline V gene sequence: CDR1 MNHEY, CDR2 SMNVEV (reference sequence). V gave up 4 bases and J gave up 0 bases; unmatched junction bases: 11. This chain's CDR3 is CASSYKPTGFMNTEAFF. CDR3 coding DNA: TGTGCCAGCAGTTATAAACCGACAGGGTTTATGAACACTGAAGCTTTCTTT.

V is TRBV19 and J is TRBJ2-5; 7 bases agree with TRBD2. This CDR3 region has 16 residues. Germline V CDR1 and CDR2: LNHDA, SQIVND (reference sequence). Trimming at V came to 1 base and at J to 4 bases, leaving 9 bases not matched to a gene. CDR3 DNA: TGTGCCAGTAGTATAGCGGCTAGCGGAAGGGGAGAGACCCAGTACTTC. Translating it yields CASSIAASGRGETQYF.

This clone has a single count. The genes are TRBV10-2 and TRBJ2-7, with D possibly matching TRBD2 (5 bases). CDR3 length: 12 residues. The ends were cut back, 3 bases at V and 3 bases at J, with 6 bases in the middle. Germline V gene sequence: CDR1 WSHSY, CDR2 SAAADI. The CDR3 here is CASSEGSYEQYF. In DNA form, the CDR3 reads TGCGCCAGCAGTGAAGGGAGCTACGAGCAGTACTTC.

This clone was counted many times. The V and J genes are TRBV7-2 and TRBJ2-7; D gene ambiguous. V dropped 6 bases and J dropped 2 bases, with 11 bases sitting between them. CDR1 is SGHTA, CDR2 FQGNSA, per germline. The CDR3 sequence is 13 residues long. The CDR3, as DNA: TGTGCCAGCAGTTCCCGTATTACCTACGAGCAGTACTTC. Its protein is CASSSRITYEQYF.

This clone was detected a few times. J is TRBJ2-5 and V is TRBV15; weak D call: TRBD2 (5 bases). This CDR3 comprises 13 residues. Germline V gene lookup returns CDR1 LNHNV and CDR2 YYDKDF (reference sequence). V was shortened by 2 bases and J by 5 bases, with 9 bases between the two germline ends. The DNA of the CDR3 is TGTGCCACCAGCAGAAGCGGCGGGGAGACCCAGTACTTC. This sequence encodes CATSRSGGETQYF.

This clone was picked up a small number of times. The chain has TRBV7-9 and TRBJ1-1, with D hard to call. The germline V and J ends were trimmed by 6 bases and 3 bases, with 14 bases remaining between them. The germline V gene encodes CDR1 SEHNR and CDR2 FQNEAQ (reference sequence). The CDR3 runs 14 residues. The CDR3 loop reads CASREDRWDTEAFF. CDR3 DNA sequence: TGTGCCAGCAGGGAGGATCGGTGGGACACTGAAGCTTTCTTT. Complete variable domain (other parts from reference TRBV7-9 and TRBJ1-1): DTGVSQNPRHKITKRGQNVTFRCDPISEHNRLYWYRQTLGQGPEFLTYFQNEAQLEKSRLLSDRFSAERPKGSFSTLEIQRTEQGDSAMYLCASREDRWDTEAFFGQGTRLTVV.

This chain uses TRBV7-2 with TRBJ1-5, with D tentatively TRBD1 (6 bases). V gave up 2 bases and J gave up 3 bases, with 11 bases separating them. This CDR3 is 15 amino acids long. CDR1 and CDR2 from the germline V gene are SGHTA and FQGNSA. The chain's CDR3 is CASSLQSGDNQPQHF. Here the CDR3 DNA reads TGTGCCAGCAGCTTACAATCAGGGGACAATCAGCCCCAGCATTTT.

This chain connects TRBV28 to TRBJ2-7, with 10 bases fitting TRBD1. CDR1 is MDHEN and CDR2 is SYDVKM in the germline V gene. There are 16 residues in the CDR3. Unmatched junction bases numbered 12, after V lost 6 bases and J lost 4 bases. The CDR3 protein is CASSPQRGQGTYEQYF. DNA of the CDR3: TGTGCCAGCAGCCCACAAAGGGGACAGGGGACATACGAGCAGTACTTC.

The rearrangement links TRBV18 to TRBJ2-1; 10 nucleotides match TRBD2. Trimming removed 3 bases from V and 7 bases from J; junction bases left unmatched: 15. Germline V CDR1 and CDR2: KGHSH, LQKENI. This CDR3 region has 18 residues. CDR3 sequence reads: CASSPTVITSGNSNEQFF. DNA for the CDR3: TGTGCCAGCTCACCCACGGTGATTACTAGCGGGAACAGTAATGAGCAGTTCTTC. Drawing the rest from reference TRBV18 and TRBJ2-1, the complete variable domain is NAGVMQNPRHLVRRRGQEARLRCSPMKGHSHVYWYRQLPEEGLKFMVYLQKENIIDESGMPKERFSAEFPKEGPSILRIQQVVRGDSAAYFCASSPTVITSGNSNEQFFGPGTRLTVL.

The V gene is TRBV18, the J gene TRBJ1-3; maybe TRBD1 (5 bases). The CDR3 has 15 amino acids. CDR1 is KGHSH, CDR2 LQKENI, per germline. The V gene lost 3 bases and the J gene lost 0 bases, with 9 bases spanning the gap. CDR3 loop: CASSPSDNSGNTIYF. The CDR3 bases are TGTGCCAGCTCACCTTCGGACAACTCTGGAAACACCATATATTTT.

V gene TRBV7-9 combines with J gene TRBJ2-7, with TRBD2 matching 14 bases. The CDR3 consists of 15 residues. Per the germline V gene, CDR1 is SEHNR and CDR2 is FQNEAQ (reference sequence). The junction had 1 base not matched to a gene; V was cut back by 0 bases and J by 6 bases. CDR3 nucleotide sequence: TGTGCCAGCAGCTTAGCAGGGACTAGCGGGAGCGAGCAGTACTTC. This codes for CASSLAGTSGSEQYF.

This clone showed up just once. V and J are TRBV24-1 and TRBJ2-1; D uncertain. Germline CDR1 and CDR2: KGHDR and SFDVKD. The V gene lost 4 bases and the J gene lost 8 bases, with 11 bases spanning the gap. The CDR3 sequence is 13 residues long. The CDR3 protein is CATSDRLVDEQFF. CDR3 coding DNA: TGTGCCACCAGTGACCGGCTAGTAGATGAGCAGTTCTTC.

This chain joins TRBV6-5 and TRBJ1-5, with 8 bases fitting TRBD1. The CDR3 is made up of 15 amino acids. CDR1 and CDR2 from the germline V gene are MNHEY and SVGAGI. Germline trimming cut 6 bases from V and 0 bases from J; bases unmatched to any gene: 4. CDR3 sequence reads: CASSKGQVSNQPQHF. CDR3 sequence (DNA): TGTGCCAGCAGCAAGGGACAGGTTAGCAATCAGCCCCAGCATTTT.

This chain uses TRBV12-3 or TRBV12-4 with TRBJ2-5; 10 bases line up with TRBD1. V shed 10 bases, J shed 9 bases, and the junction held 11 bases outside the gene matches. This CDR3 region has 13 residues. The CDR3 loop is CAIGTGAGRAQYF. DNA for the CDR3: TGTGCCATCGGGACAGGGGCCGGGAGGGCCCAGTACTTC.

V and J are TRBV27 and TRBJ2-4, with D hard to call. The V and J ends lost 4 bases and 0 bases respectively, with 4 bases between them. The CDR3 spans 13 residues. Germline CDR1 is MNHEY and CDR2 is SMNVEV (reference sequence). The CDR3 is CASSSLAKNIQYF. The CDR3 region has the DNA TGTGCCAGCAGTTCCTTAGCCAAAAACATTCAGTACTTC.

The V call is TRBV24-1, the J call TRBJ2-1, with TRBD2 identical over 11 bases. The CDR3 length is 17 residues. Germline V gives CDR1 KGHDR, CDR2 SFDVKD. The J segment lost 3 bases and the V segment lost 3 bases, leaving 6 bases of the junction unmatched. In DNA, the CDR3 is TGTGCCACCAGTGATACCGGGACTAGCGGATTCTACAATGAGCAGTTCTTC. It codes for CATSDTGTSGFYNEQFF.